The 15 T cell receptor beta chains given below trace back to one sample, sequenced in a study of blood T cell repertoires in COVID-19. Using immunoSEQ multiplex PCR, the repertoire was profiled, and TCRdb retains in-frame clones only, with some absent. The sample records around 150,000 clones, approximately 84% being singletons. The specimen sequenced was peripheral blood. The source is a woman of 80 years or more with acute or convalescent COVID-19.

CDR3 in amino acids: CASSPQEGYGYTF. In DNA, the CDR3 is TGTGCCAGCAGCCCCCAGGAGGGCTATGGCTACACCTTC. V usage is TRBV11-2 and J usage is TRBJ1-2; D gene unclear. The CDR3 is made up of 13 amino acids. V was cut by 5 bases and J by 4 bases, with 11 bases left in between. The germline gives CDR1 SGHAT, CDR2 FQNNGV.

V and J are TRBV27 and TRBJ2-4; weak D call: TRBD2 (6 bases). Trimming took 4 bases from V and 2 from J, leaving 12 bases between them. Germline loops: CDR1 MNHEY, CDR2 SMNVEV (reference sequence). The CDR3 extends over 15 amino acids. This CDR3 is CASSWAGSPKNIQYF. CDR3 nucleotide sequence: TGTGCCAGCAGTTGGGCGGGATCACCCAAAAACATTCAGTACTTC.

V usage is TRBV11-2 and J usage is TRBJ2-2; D call uncertain. Germline CDR1 is SGHAT and CDR2 is FQNNGV. V was cut by 0 bases and J by 4 bases, with 6 bases left in between. CDR3 length equals 14 residues. CDR3 region: CASSLDPSTGELFF. In DNA, the CDR3 is TGTGCCAGCAGCTTAGACCCCAGCACCGGGGAGCTGTTTTTT. The variable domain in full, completed from reference TRBV11-2 and TRBJ2-2, reads EAGVAQSPRYKIIEKRQSVAFWCNPISGHATLYWYQQILGQGPKLLIQFQNNGVVDDSQLPKDRFSAERLKGVDSTLKIQPAKLEDSAVYLCASSLDPSTGELFFGEGSRLTVL.

V is TRBV7-8 and J is TRBJ1-1, with D unresolved. V was shortened by 3 bases and J by 0 bases, with 8 bases between the two germline ends. CDR1 and CDR2 from the germline V gene are SGHVS and FQNEAQ. The CDR3 runs to 14 residues. In DNA form, the CDR3 reads TGTGCCAGCAGCTTCGAGTCTTTGAACACTGAAGCTTTCTTT. Amino acid sequence: CASSFESLNTEAFF. The full variable domain, in which reference TRBV7-8 and TRBJ1-1 provide the parts outside the CDR3, is GAGVSQSPRYKVAKRGQDVALRCDPISGHVSLFWYQQALGQGPEFLTYFQNEAQLDKSGLPSDRFFAERPEGSVSTLKIQRTQQEDSAVYLCASSFESLNTEAFFGQGTRLTVV.

The chain links TRBV7-9 to TRBJ1-1, with a possible D match to TRBD1 (6 bases). Between the trimmed V and J ends, which lost 2 bases and 0 bases, there was a span of 7 bases. The germline CDR1 and CDR2 sequences are SEHNR and FQNEAQ (reference sequence). This CDR3 contains 14 residues. Written as DNA, the CDR3 is TGTGCCAGCAGCTTACAGGGGATGAACACTGAAGCTTTCTTT. It codes for CASSLQGMNTEAFF.

The chain links TRBV27 to TRBJ2-3; 9 bases line up with TRBD1. From germline, CDR1 is MNHEY and CDR2 SMNVEV (reference sequence). V gave up 6 bases and J gave up 5 bases; unmatched junction bases: 6. This CDR3 has 14 amino acids. The CDR3 spells CASSHWDREDTQYF. In DNA, the CDR3 is TGTGCCAGCAGCCATTGGGACAGGGAAGATACGCAGTATTTT.

The V call is TRBV18, the J call TRBJ1-5, with 8 bases matching TRBD1. The J segment lost 4 bases and the V segment lost 6 bases, leaving 5 bases of the junction unmatched. The CDR3 loop spans 14 amino acids. The germline gives CDR1 KGHSH, CDR2 LQKENI. CDR3 coding DNA: TGTGCCAGCTCCGGACAGGGTGAAAATCAGCCCCAGCATTTT. Protein product: CASSGQGENQPQHF.

V gene TRBV7-9 combines with J gene TRBJ1-4; TRBD1 is a possible D gene (6 bases). Between the trimmed V and J ends, which lost 6 bases and 1 base, there was a span of 12 bases. The germline V gene encodes CDR1 SEHNR and CDR2 FQNEAQ (reference sequence). The length of the CDR3 is 15 residues. The CDR3 nucleotides are TGTGCCAGCAGTTTCTCACAGGGAACTAATGAAAAACTGTTTTTT. Its protein is CASSFSQGTNEKLFF.

The CDR3 DNA reads TGCGCCAGCAGCTTGGCCCCTTTGGGGACTAGCGGGAGGGATATCTACGAGCAGTACTTC. Its translation: CASSLAPLGTSGRDIYEQYF. The chain links TRBV5-1 to TRBJ2-7; 16 bases fit TRBD2. The CDR3 loop spans 20 amino acids. CDR1 and CDR2 (germline): SGHRS, YFSETQ. J lost 3 bases, V lost 0 bases, and 12 bases had no gene match. Full variable domain (rest looked up from reference TRBV5-1 and TRBJ2-7): KAGVTQTPRYLIKTRGQQVTLSCSPISGHRSVSWYQQTPGQGLQFLFEYFSETQRNKGNFPGRFSGRQFSNSRSEMNVSTLELGDSALYLCASSLAPLGTSGRDIYEQYFGPGTRLTVT.

This clone was seen a few times. This chain connects TRBV7-2 to TRBJ1-5, with 9 bases lining up with TRBD1. This CDR3 spans 14 amino acids. The germline CDR1 and CDR2 sequences are SGHTA and FQGNSA. V shed 5 bases and J 7 bases; nucleotides not matched to a gene: 6. This CDR3 is CASSHGTGYQPQHF. CDR3 coding DNA: TGTGCCAGCAGCCATGGGACAGGGTACCAGCCCCAGCATTTT.

V and J are TRBV18 and TRBJ2-1; 12 bases align to TRBD2. The length of the CDR3 is 17 residues. V lost 3 bases, J lost 7 bases, and 10 bases stayed unmatched. The germline gives CDR1 KGHSH, CDR2 LQKENI. DNA for the CDR3: TGTGCCAGCTCACCGGGACTAGCGGGCCATGGGGGGAATGAGCAGTTCTTC. This codes for CASSPGLAGHGGNEQFF.

Only a few counts were recorded for this clone. This chain joins TRBV5-5 and TRBJ2-1, with D perhaps matching TRBD1 (6 bases). CDR1 SGHKS and CDR2 YYEKEE come from the germline V gene (reference sequence). The CDR3 consists of 15 residues. V was trimmed by 0 bases and J by 3 bases, leaving 10 bases between them. CDR3 sequence (DNA): TGTGCCAGCAGCTTGGTTACAGGGTACTACAATGAGCAGTTCTTC. Translation gives CASSLVTGYYNEQFF.

The gene calls are TRBV10-3 and TRBJ2-3; 11 nucleotides match TRBD1. The CDR3 runs 17 residues. The germline V gene has CDR1 ENHRY and CDR2 SYGVKD. V shed 4 bases and J 0 bases; nucleotides not matched to a gene: 6. This CDR3 reads CAISAGQGALSTDTQYF. CDR3 nucleotides: TGTGCCATCAGTGCCGGACAGGGGGCGTTAAGCACAGATACGCAGTATTTT.

This chain uses TRBV19 with TRBJ1-6; D gene uncertain. CDR3 size: 15 residues. The V and J ends lost 3 bases and 10 bases respectively, with 16 bases between them. From germline, CDR1 is LNHDA and CDR2 SQIVND (reference sequence). The CDR3 DNA reads as TGTGCCAGTAGTATGAACTTCGGGGATGGGTCACCCCTCCACTTT. Protein: CASSMNFGDGSPLHF. Complete variable domain (other parts from reference TRBV19 and TRBJ1-6): DGGITQSPKYLFRKEGQNVTLSCEQNLNHDAMYWYRQDPGQGLRLIYYSQIVNDFQKGDIAEGYSVSREKKESFPLTVTSAQKNPTAFYLCASSMNFGDGSPLHFGNGTRLTVT.

The chain combines TRBV6-6 with TRBJ1-2; D not resolved. The V end was cut by 4 bases, the J end by 0 bases, with 6 bases between. The CDR3 is 13 residues long. Germline V gene data show CDR1 as MNHNY and CDR2 as SVGAGI (reference sequence). CDR3: CASSSLSNYGYTF. In nucleotides, the CDR3 is TGTGCCAGCAGTTCCCTGTCTAACTATGGCTACACCTTC.